This is a list of T cell receptor beta chains from one sample in a study of blood T cell repertoires in COVID-19. Assay used: immunoSEQ multiplex PCR; TCRdb lists only in-frame clones, some missing. This table has some 56,000 clones, 65% to 85% appearing once. Sequenced material: peripheral blood. Receptors originate from a man older than 75 with COVID-19, enrolled during active disease. Each CDR3 is given with its conserved first and last residue. The order of the fields is clone size, D gene, V gene, J gene, CDR3 DNA, CDR3 protein. A D gene is named only where the DNA matches it firmly. Clone size is given for some rows only: seen once, a few or many times, or a class if the clone is expanded.

>few|TRBD1|TRBV5-1|TRBJ1-2
TGCGCCAGCAGCATACGACAGGGGTTTGGTGGCTACACCTTC
CASSIRQGFGGYTF
>-|-|TRBV27|TRBJ1-3
TGTGCCAGCAGTTTATTCGGTGCGGGGGCGGGGGGAAACACCATATATTTT
CASSLFGAGAGGNTIYF
>-|-|TRBV6-5|TRBJ1-2
TGTGCCAGCATCGGGACAAGGAATAACTATGGCTACACCTTC
CASIGTRNNYGYTF
>once|-|TRBV6-2/TRBV6-3|TRBJ1-1
TGTGCCAGCAGTAGGGGCCCGAACACTGAAGCTTTCTTT
CASSRGPNTEAFF
>-|-|TRBV12-3/TRBV12-4|TRBJ2-3
TGTGCCAGCAGTTTGGACGGGAATACGCAGTATTTT
CASSLDGNTQYF
>-|TRBD2|TRBV3-1/TRBV3-2|TRBJ2-1
TGTGCCAGCAGCCATCTAGCGGGTCTCCAGGCTCAGCAGTTCTTC
CASSHLAGLQAQQFF
>few|TRBD1|TRBV27|TRBJ1-2
TGTGCCAGCAGTTTAACAGGGGCTAACTATGGCTACACCTTC
CASSLTGANYGYTF
>few|-|TRBV30|TRBJ1-3
TGTGCCTGGAGTACAGGGTTAGAAAACACCATATATTTT
CAWSTGLENTIYF
>-|-|TRBV3-1/TRBV3-2|TRBJ1-1
TGTGCCAGCAGCCAAACAGGGAAAGCTTTCTTT
CASSQTGKAFF
>many|TRBD1|TRBV4-2|TRBJ1-5
TGTGCCAGCAGCCAAGATGGGGACAGTGGGCAGCCCCAGCATTTT
CASSQDGDSGQPQHF
>-|TRBD1|TRBV30|TRBJ1-4
TGTGCCTGGGGGCAGGGGGTTAATGAAAAACTGTTTTTT
CAWGQGVNEKLFF
>once|TRBD2|TRBV6-2/TRBV6-3|TRBJ2-2
TGTGCCAGCAGTTACTCGGCTAGCGGGGGGGGATCGAACACCGGGGAGCTGTTTTTT
CASSYSASGGGSNTGELFF
>-|-|TRBV7-9|TRBJ2-5
TGTGCCAGCAGCCCCACTAGGGGACACGAGGAGACCCAGTACTTC
CASSPTRGHEETQYF
>-|-|TRBV27|TRBJ2-1
TGTGCCAGCAGTTTGGAGGGGACCTACAATGAGCAGTTCTTC
CASSLEGTYNEQFF
>-|TRBD1|TRBV29-1|TRBJ1-5
TGCAGCGGTGGACAGGGGGTAAATCAGCCCCAGCATTTT
CSGGQGVNQPQHF
>-|TRBD1|TRBV25-1|TRBJ2-5
TGTGCCAGCAGGAGGACAGGGGGCCGTGAGACCCAGTACTTC
CASRRTGGRETQYF
>-|TRBD1|TRBV30|TRBJ1-3
TGTGCCTGGAGCACCCCCCCGCCCGGGACAGGGGAGCCCGGAAACACCATATATTTT
CAWSTPPPGTGEPGNTIYF
>-|-|TRBV11-3|TRBJ2-2
TGTGCCAGCAGCTTAAGGCAGGGTGCAGCCGCCGGGGAGCTGTTTTTT
CASSLRQGAAAGELFF
>few|TRBD1|TRBV2|TRBJ2-7
TGTGCCAGCAGTCTTGGCAGGGACAGGGGGAGCTACGAGCAGTACTTC
CASSLGRDRGSYEQYF
>few|TRBD2|TRBV28|TRBJ2-5
TGTGCCAGCAGTTTCTCTAGCGGGGTAGAAGAGACCCAGTACTTC
CASSFSSGVEETQYF
>-|-|TRBV3-1/TRBV3-2|TRBJ2-5
TGTGCCAGCAGCCCCTATAACCAAGAGACCCAGTACTTC
CASSPYNQETQYF
>-|-|TRBV12-5|TRBJ2-3
TGTGCTAGTGGTTTAAGCGGCAGCACAGATACGCAGTATTTT
CASGLSGSTDTQYF
>-|-|TRBV28|TRBJ2-3
TGTGCCAGCCTGGGGGCACCAGATACGCAGTATTTT
CASLGAPDTQYF
>few|TRBD2|TRBV11-2|TRBJ2-3
TGTGCCAGCAGCTTCGGGGGGGGGCTAGCAGATACGCAGTATTTT
CASSFGGGLADTQYF
>-|-|TRBV18|TRBJ1-6
TGTGCCAGCTCACCAATCGGGGACACCGCTAATTCACCCCTCCACTTT
CASSPIGDTANSPLHF
>-|-|TRBV5-6|TRBJ1-4
TGTGCCAGCAGCTTCTGGGGCCGGGCTAATGAAAAACTGTTTTTT
CASSFWGRANEKLFF
>-|-|TRBV9|TRBJ1-2
TGTGCCAGCAGCGGAGGGGGGGCAGGGAGCAACTATGGCTACACCTTC
CASSGGGAGSNYGYTF
>-|TRBD2|TRBV2|TRBJ2-1
TGTGCCAGCAGTGGTTCGGCTAGCGGAGGGAATGAGCAGTTCTTC
CASSGSASGGNEQFF
>-|-|TRBV2|TRBJ1-1
TGTGCCAGCAGCAGGGGTGGGACTGAAGCTTTCTTT
CASSRGGTEAFF
>-|TRBD2|TRBV4-1|TRBJ2-1
TGCGCCAGCAGCCAAGATCGGGGGACTAGAACCTACAATGAGCAGTTCTTC
CASSQDRGTRTYNEQFF
>-|-|TRBV5-1|TRBJ1-5
TGCGCCAGCAGCTTATCGTCAGGGAGGAATCAGCCCCAGCATTTT
CASSLSSGRNQPQHF
>-|TRBD2|TRBV6-1|TRBJ2-3
TGTGCCAGCAGTGAAATTTGGCGGGGGGGCAAGGATACGCAGTATTTT
CASSEIWRGGKDTQYF
>-|-|TRBV6-1|TRBJ2-5
TGTGCCAGCAGTGAAACTTGGGGGCGAGAGACCCAGTACTTC
CASSETWGRETQYF
>-|-|TRBV6-5|TRBJ2-1
TGTGCCAGCAGTCCCAGCTCCTACAATGAGCAGTTCTTC
CASSPSSYNEQFF
>-|-|TRBV10-3|TRBJ2-7
TGTGCCATCAGTGTGGGGGGACAGCGCCTCTCCTACGAGCAGTACTTC
CAISVGGQRLSYEQYF